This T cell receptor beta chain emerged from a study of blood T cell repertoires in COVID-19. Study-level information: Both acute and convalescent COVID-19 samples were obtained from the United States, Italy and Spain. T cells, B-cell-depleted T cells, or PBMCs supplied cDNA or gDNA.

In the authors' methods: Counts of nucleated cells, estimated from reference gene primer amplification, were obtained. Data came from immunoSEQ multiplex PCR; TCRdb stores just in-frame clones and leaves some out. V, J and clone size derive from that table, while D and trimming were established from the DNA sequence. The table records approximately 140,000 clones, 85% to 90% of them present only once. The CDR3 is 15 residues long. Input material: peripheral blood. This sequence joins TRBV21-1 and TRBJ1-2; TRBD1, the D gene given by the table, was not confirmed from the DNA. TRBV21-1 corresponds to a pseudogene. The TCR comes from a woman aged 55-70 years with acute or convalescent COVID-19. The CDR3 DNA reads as TGTGCCAGCAGCGCAGGACAGGGGTCCGCGTATGGCTACACCTTC. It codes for CASSAGQGSAYGYTF.